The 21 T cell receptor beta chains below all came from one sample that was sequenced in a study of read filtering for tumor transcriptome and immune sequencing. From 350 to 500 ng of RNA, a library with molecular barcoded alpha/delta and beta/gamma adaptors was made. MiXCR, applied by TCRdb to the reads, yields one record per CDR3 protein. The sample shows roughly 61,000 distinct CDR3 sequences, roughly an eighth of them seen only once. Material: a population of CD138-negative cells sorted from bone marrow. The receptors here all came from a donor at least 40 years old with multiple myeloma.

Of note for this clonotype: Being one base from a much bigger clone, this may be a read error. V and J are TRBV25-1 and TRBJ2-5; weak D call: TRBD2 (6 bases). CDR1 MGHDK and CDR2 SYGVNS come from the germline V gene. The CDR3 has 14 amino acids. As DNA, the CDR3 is TGTGCCAGCAGTGAAGGGACTCCGGTTAAGACCCGGTACTTC. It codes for CASSEGTPVKTRYF.

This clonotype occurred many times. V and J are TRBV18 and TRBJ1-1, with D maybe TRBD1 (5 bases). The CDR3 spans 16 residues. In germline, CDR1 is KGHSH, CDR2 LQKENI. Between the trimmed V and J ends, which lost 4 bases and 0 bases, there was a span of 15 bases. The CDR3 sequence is CASSLRQNSMNTEAFF. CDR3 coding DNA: TGTGCCAGCTCACTTAGACAGAACTCAATGAACACTGAAGCTTTCTTT.

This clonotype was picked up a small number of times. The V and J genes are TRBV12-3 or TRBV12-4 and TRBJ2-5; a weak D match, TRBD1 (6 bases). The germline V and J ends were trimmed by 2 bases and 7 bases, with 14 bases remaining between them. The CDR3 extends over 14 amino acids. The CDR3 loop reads CASSLSNRGGTQYF. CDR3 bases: TGTGCCAGCAGTTTAAGCAACCGAGGGGGGACCCAGTACTTC.

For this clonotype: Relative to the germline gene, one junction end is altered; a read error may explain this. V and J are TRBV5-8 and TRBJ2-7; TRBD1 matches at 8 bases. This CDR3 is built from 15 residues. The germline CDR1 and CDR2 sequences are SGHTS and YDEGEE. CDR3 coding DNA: TGTGTCAGCAGCTTGGCGGGACAGGAAAACTACGAGCAGTACTTC. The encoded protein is CVSSLAGQENYEQYF. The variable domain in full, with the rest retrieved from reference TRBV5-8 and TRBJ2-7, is EAGVTQSPTHLIKTRGQQATLRCSPISGHTSVYWYQQALGLGLQFLLWYDEGEERNRGNFPPRFSGRQFPNYSSELNVNALELEDSALYLCVSSLAGQENYEQYFGPGTRLTVT.

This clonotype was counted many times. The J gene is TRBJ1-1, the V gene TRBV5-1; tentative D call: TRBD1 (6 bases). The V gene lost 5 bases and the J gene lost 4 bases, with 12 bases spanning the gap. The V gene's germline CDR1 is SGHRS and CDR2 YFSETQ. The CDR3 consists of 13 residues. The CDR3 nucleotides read TGCGCCAGCAGACCAGGGGAGGGCACTGAAGCTTTCTTT. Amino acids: CASRPGEGTEAFF.

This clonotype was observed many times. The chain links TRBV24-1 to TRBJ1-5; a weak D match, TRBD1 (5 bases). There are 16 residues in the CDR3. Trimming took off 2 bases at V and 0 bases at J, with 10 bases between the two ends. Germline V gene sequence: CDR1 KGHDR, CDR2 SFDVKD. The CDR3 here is CATSDSGLHSNQPQHF. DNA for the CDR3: TGTGCCACCAGTGATTCGGGACTCCATAGCAATCAGCCCCAGCATTTT.

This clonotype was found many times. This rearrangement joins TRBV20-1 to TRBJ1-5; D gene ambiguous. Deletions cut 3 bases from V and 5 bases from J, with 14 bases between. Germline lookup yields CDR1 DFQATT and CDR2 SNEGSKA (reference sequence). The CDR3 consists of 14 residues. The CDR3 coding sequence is TGCAGTGCTAGCCCTTTGGAAGGCCATCAGCCCCAGCATTTT. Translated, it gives CSASPLEGHQPQHF.

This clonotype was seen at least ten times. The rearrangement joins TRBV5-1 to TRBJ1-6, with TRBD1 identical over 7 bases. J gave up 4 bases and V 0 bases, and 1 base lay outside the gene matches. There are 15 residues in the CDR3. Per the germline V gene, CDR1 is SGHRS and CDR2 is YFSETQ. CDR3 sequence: CASSLEQGYNSPLHF. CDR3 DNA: TGCGCCAGCAGCTTGGAACAGGGGTATAATTCACCCCTCCACTTT.

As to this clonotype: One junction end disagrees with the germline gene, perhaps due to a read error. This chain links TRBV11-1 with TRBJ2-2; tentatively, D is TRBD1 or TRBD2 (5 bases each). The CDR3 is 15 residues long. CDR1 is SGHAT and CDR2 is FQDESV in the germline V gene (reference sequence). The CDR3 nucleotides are TGTGCCGGCAGCCGGGGCGGCTTGAACACCGGGGAGCTGTTTTTT. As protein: CAGSRGGLNTGELFF.

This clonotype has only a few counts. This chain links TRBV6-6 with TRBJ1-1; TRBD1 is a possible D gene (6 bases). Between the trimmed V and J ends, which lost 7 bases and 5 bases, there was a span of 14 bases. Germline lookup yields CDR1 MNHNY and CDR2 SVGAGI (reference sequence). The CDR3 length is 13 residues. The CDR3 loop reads CASIRGGTTEAFF. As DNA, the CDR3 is TGTGCCAGCATTCGAGGGGGTACGACTGAAGCTTTCTTT.

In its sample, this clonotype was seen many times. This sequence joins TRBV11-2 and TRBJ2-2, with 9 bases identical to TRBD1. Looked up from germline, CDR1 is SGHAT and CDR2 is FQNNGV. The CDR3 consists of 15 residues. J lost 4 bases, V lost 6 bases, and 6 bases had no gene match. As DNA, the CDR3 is TGTGCCAGCAGTGGACAGGGGCGGGCCACCGGGGAGCTGTTTTTT. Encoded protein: CASSGQGRATGELFF.

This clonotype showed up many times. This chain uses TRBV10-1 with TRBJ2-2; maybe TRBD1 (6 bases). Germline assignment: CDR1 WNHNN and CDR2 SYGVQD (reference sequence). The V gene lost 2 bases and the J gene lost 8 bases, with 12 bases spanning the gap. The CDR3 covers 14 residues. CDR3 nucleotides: TGCGCCAGCAGTGAGGAGGGGACACCGGGGGAGCTGTTTTTT. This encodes CASSEEGTPGELFF.

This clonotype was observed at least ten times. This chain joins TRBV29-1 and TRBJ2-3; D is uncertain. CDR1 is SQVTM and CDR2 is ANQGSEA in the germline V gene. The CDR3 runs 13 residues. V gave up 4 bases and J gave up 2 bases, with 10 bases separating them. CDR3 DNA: TGCAGCGTTGCTGGGGATTACACAGATACGCAGTATTTT. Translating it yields CSVAGDYTDTQYF.

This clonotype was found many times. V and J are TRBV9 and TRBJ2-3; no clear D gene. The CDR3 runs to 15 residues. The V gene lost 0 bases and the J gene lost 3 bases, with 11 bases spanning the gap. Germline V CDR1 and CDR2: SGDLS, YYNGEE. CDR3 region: CASSVEGVVTDTQYF. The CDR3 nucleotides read TGTGCCAGCAGCGTAGAGGGTGTAGTAACAGATACGCAGTATTTT.

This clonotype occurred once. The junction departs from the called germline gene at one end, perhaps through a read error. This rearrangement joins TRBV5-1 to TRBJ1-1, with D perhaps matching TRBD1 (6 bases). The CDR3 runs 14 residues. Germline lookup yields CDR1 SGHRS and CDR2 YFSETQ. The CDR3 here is CASSFESGDTEAFF. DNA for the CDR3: TGCGCCAGCAGCTTTGAGTCCGGGGACACAGAAGCTTTCTTT.

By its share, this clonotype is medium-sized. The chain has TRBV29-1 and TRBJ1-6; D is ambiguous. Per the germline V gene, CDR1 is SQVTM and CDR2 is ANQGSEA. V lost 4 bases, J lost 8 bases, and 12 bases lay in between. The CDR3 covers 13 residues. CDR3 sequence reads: CSVGPERDSPLHF. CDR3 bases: TGCAGCGTTGGGCCCGAGAGGGATTCACCCCTCCACTTT.

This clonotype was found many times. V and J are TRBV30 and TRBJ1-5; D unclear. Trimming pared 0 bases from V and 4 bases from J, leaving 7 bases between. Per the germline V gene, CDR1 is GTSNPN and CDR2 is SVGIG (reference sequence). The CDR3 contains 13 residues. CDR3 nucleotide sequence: TGTGCCTGGAGTGTACGCCGAAATCAGCCCCAGCATTTT. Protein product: CAWSVRRNQPQHF. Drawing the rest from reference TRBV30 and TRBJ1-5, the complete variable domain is SQTIHQWPATLVQPVGSPLSLECTVEGTSNPNLYWYRQAAGRGLQLLFYSVGIGQISSEVPQNLSASRPQDRQFILSSKKLLLSDSGFYLCAWSVRRNQPQHFGDGTRLSIL.

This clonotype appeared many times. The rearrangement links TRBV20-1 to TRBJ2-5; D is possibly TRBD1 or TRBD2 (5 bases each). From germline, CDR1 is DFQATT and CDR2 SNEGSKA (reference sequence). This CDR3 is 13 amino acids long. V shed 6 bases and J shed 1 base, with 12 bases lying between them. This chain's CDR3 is CSAPGRTQETQYF. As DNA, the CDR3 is TGCAGTGCCCCGGGACGGACCCAAGAGACCCAGTACTTC.

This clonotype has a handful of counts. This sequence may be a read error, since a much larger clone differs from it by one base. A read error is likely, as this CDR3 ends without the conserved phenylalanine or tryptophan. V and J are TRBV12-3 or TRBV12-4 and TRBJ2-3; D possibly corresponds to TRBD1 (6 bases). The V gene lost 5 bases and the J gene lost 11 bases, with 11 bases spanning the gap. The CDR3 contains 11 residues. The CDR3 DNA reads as TGTGCCAGCAGTCAACGGGGACAGCAGTATCTT. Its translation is CASSQRGQQYL.

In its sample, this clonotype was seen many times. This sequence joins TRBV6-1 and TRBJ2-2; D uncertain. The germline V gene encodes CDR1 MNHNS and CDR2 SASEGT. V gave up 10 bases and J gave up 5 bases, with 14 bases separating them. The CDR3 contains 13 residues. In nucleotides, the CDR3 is TGTGCCACGTGCCTGTGGACGACCGGGGAGCTGTTTTTT. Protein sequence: CATCLWTTGELFF.

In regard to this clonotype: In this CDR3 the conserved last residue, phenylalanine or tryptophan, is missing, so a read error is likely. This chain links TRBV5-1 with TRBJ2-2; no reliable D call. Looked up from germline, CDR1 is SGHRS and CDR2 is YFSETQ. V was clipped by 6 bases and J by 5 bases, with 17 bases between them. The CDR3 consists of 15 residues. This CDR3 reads CASTNMTAFTGELFL. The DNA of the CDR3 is TGCGCCAGCACCAACATGACGGCGTTTACCGGGGAGCTGTTTTTA.